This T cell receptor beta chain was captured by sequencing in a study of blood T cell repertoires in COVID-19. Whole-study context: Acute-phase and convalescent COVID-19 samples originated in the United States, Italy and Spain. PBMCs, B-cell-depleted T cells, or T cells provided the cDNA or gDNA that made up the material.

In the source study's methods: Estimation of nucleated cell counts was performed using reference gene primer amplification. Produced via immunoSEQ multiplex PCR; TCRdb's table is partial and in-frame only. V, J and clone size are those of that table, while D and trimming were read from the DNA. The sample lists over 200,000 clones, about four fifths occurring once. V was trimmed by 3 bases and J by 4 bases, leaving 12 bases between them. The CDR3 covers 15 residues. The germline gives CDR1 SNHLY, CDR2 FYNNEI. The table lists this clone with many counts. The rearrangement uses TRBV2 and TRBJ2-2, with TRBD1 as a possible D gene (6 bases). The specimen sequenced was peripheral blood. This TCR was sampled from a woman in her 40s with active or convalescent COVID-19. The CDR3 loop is CASSDQAGVTGELFF. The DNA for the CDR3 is TGTGCCAGCAGTGATCAGGCAGGGGTCACCGGGGAGCTGTTTTTT.